The 30 T cell receptor beta chains listed next were all sequenced from one sample in a study of PD-L1 blockade in urothelial cancer. Some clones are missing from TCRdb's copy, which holds only in-frame ones; the method was immunoSEQ multiplex PCR. The repertoire has about 44,000 clones, roughly four fifths of them found once; the top ten carry about 3.2%. This specimen was PBMCs, taken around atezolizumab (anti-PD-L1) treatment. Receptor source: a man between 65 and 79 years old with urothelial cancer.

This clone was recorded only once. The chain is built from TRBV29-1 and TRBJ2-4, with D possibly being TRBD2 (6 bases). The CDR3 covers 14 residues. V shed 6 bases and J shed 3 bases, with 15 bases lying between them. Germline V gene data show CDR1 as SQVTM and CDR2 as ANQGSEA. CDR3 DNA sequence: TGCAGCGTAGAGAGCCGGGGAGGCAAAAACATTCAGTACTTC. Protein sequence: CSVESRGGKNIQYF.

The chain couples TRBV5-8 to TRBJ2-7; tentatively, D is TRBD1 (5 bases). The V and J ends lost 3 bases and 2 bases respectively, with 9 bases between them. Germline values: CDR1 SGHTS, CDR2 YDEGEE. The CDR3 covers 13 residues. In nucleotides, the CDR3 is TGTGCCAGCAGCTATCGACAGACCTACGAGCAGTACTTC. It encodes CASSYRQTYEQYF.

The genes are TRBV19 and TRBJ1-2; tentatively, D is TRBD1 (5 bases). Per the germline V gene, CDR1 is LNHDA and CDR2 is SQIVND (reference sequence). The length of the CDR3 is 15 residues. V was pared by 4 bases and J by 3 bases, with 15 bases between. The CDR3 loop reads CASSNGRALDYGYTF. CDR3 DNA: TGTGCCAGTAGTAATGGCAGGGCCCTTGACTATGGCTACACCTTC.

J is TRBJ1-2 and V is TRBV5-1; 11 bases are shared with TRBD1. The CDR3 runs to 15 residues. J lost 5 bases, V lost 5 bases, and 8 bases had no gene match. Germline V gene data show CDR1 as SGHRS and CDR2 as YFSETQ. In DNA, the CDR3 is TGCGCCAGCAGACGGGACAGGGGGACCTCTTATGGCTACACCTTC. Translating it yields CASRRDRGTSYGYTF.

The chain uses TRBV5-1 and TRBJ1-4; the match to TRBD1 covers 10 bases. Trimming cost V 1 base and J 7 bases; bases outside gene matches: 4. In germline, CDR1 is SGHRS, CDR2 YFSETQ. There are 15 residues in the CDR3. CDR3 sequence reads: CASSLLGQGSEKLFF. The CDR3 coding sequence is TGCGCCAGCAGCTTGTTGGGACAGGGGAGTGAAAAACTGTTTTTT.

The chain carries TRBV19 and TRBJ2-4, with D unresolved. The CDR3 sequence is 15 residues long. Trimming left V 9 bases short and J 0 bases short, with 15 bases between. Germline values: CDR1 LNHDA, CDR2 SQIVND (reference sequence). CDR3 residues: CASSPGSLAKNIQYF. The CDR3 nucleotides read TGTGCCAGCTCACCGGGTTCCCTAGCCAAAAACATTCAGTACTTC.

This rearrangement joins TRBV15 to TRBJ1-1; TRBD1 agrees at 7 bases. There are 15 residues in the CDR3. V lost 0 bases to trimming and J lost 5 bases; unmatched junction nucleotides: 6. The germline V gene has CDR1 LNHNV and CDR2 YYDKDF (reference sequence). The DNA of the CDR3 is TGTGCCACCAGCAGAGATGGGACAGAAGAGACTGAAGCTTTCTTT. This sequence encodes CATSRDGTEETEAFF.

The chain links TRBV29-1 to TRBJ1-2, with D unresolved. The germline gives CDR1 SQVTM, CDR2 ANQGSEA. The CDR3 is made up of 12 amino acids. As DNA, the CDR3 is TGCTCCGGAGGATCTGGGGACTATGGCTACACCTTC. Translating gives CSGGSGDYGYTF. Full variable domain (remainder filled in from reference TRBV29-1 and TRBJ1-2): SAVISQKPSRDICQRGTSLTIQCQVDSQVTMMFWYRQQPGQSLTLIATANQGSEATYESGFVIDKFPISRPNLTFSTLTVSNMSPEDSSIYLCSGGSGDYGYTFGSGTRLTVV.

The V call is TRBV28, the J call TRBJ1-5; maybe TRBD1 (6 bases). There are 15 residues in the CDR3. Germline V lookup: CDR1 MDHEN, CDR2 SYDVKM. V lost 8 bases and J 1 base, leaving 15 bases between the germline ends. In nucleotides, the CDR3 is TGTGCCAGCTACGTACAGGGTATGAGCAATCAGCCCCAGCATTTT. Its translation: CASYVQGMSNQPQHF.

The chain has TRBV30 and TRBJ1-4; TRBD1 matches 8 bases. V lost 1 base, J lost 9 bases, and 4 bases stayed unmatched. Per the germline V gene, CDR1 is GTSNPN and CDR2 is SVGIG (reference sequence). The CDR3 spans 13 residues. CDR3 sequence reads: CAWSGTGPQKLFF. In nucleotides, the CDR3 is TGTGCCTGGAGTGGGACAGGGCCACAAAAACTGTTTTTT.

The chain couples TRBV29-1 to TRBJ1-5, with 9 bases fitting TRBD1. The length of the CDR3 is 13 residues. V lost 6 bases and J lost 6; bases outside the gene matches: 6. CDR1 is SQVTM, CDR2 ANQGSEA, per germline. CDR3: CSVRQGVAQPQHF. Written as DNA, the CDR3 is TGCAGCGTGCGACAGGGGGTAGCTCAGCCCCAGCATTTT.

This chain uses TRBV28 with TRBJ2-3, with 10 bases fitting TRBD2. Trimming took 8 bases from V and 4 from J; bases not matched to a gene: 6. Germline lookup yields CDR1 MDHEN and CDR2 SYDVKM. The CDR3 consists of 14 residues. The chain's CDR3 is CASSSSGSADTQYF. The CDR3 DNA reads as TGTGCCAGCTCTTCTAGCGGGAGTGCAGATACGCAGTATTTT.

V gene TRBV5-1 combines with J gene TRBJ2-1; D ambiguous. The V gene lost 4 bases and the J gene lost 8 bases, with 16 bases spanning the gap. The CDR3 runs 14 residues. CDR1 SGHRS and CDR2 YFSETQ come from the germline V gene. Written as DNA, the CDR3 is TGCGCCAGCAGCGTTGTCCCCGATCAGTATGAGCAGTTCTTC. Its protein is CASSVVPDQYEQFF.

The chain recombines TRBV18 with TRBJ1-5; 7 nucleotides match TRBD1. Trimming cost V 4 bases and J 1 base; bases outside gene matches: 4. CDR3 length equals 15 residues. Germline V gene lookup returns CDR1 KGHSH and CDR2 LQKENI. CDR3 sequence (DNA): TGTGCCAGCTCACTCGACAGGGTAAGCAATCAGCCCCAGCATTTT. Protein sequence: CASSLDRVSNQPQHF.

The gene calls are TRBV29-1 and TRBJ1-2, with TRBD1 as a possible D gene (5 bases). CDR3 length: 12 residues. The germline V and J ends were trimmed by 4 bases and 8 bases, with 14 bases remaining between them. The germline CDR1 and CDR2 sequences are SQVTM and ANQGSEA. The CDR3, as DNA: TGCAGCGTTGTGCCAGATGGGGGGGGCTACACCTTC. This gives the protein CSVVPDGGGYTF.

The V and J genes are TRBV5-1 and TRBJ2-7; 12 bases are shared with TRBD2. Germline V lookup: CDR1 SGHRS, CDR2 YFSETQ. Trimming removed 7 bases from V and 7 bases from J; junction bases left unmatched: 12. The CDR3 totals 15 residues. The CDR3: CASAPTSGSEKEQYF. In nucleotides, the CDR3 is TGCGCCAGCGCACCGACTAGCGGGAGTGAGAAAGAGCAGTACTTC.

The V and J genes are TRBV5-4 and TRBJ1-2; D unresolved. This CDR3 region has 12 residues. V was shortened by 0 bases and J by 7 bases, with 7 bases between the two germline ends. The V gene's germline CDR1 is SGHNT and CDR2 YYREEE (reference sequence). The CDR3 loop is CASSLGGLGYTF. The DNA of the CDR3 is TGTGCCAGCAGCTTGGGCGGGCTTGGCTACACCTTC.

This sequence joins TRBV5-6 and TRBJ1-5; no firm D call. The CDR3 runs to 13 residues. Trimming cost V 2 bases and J 0 bases, with 3 bases left between them. CDR1 and CDR2 (germline): SGHDT, YYEEEE. CDR3: CASSFFSNQPQHF. In DNA form, the CDR3 reads TGTGCCAGCAGCTTCTTTAGCAATCAGCCCCAGCATTTT.

This clone was seen just once. The chain carries TRBV27 and TRBJ2-5; TRBD1 might be the D (6 bases). Trimming took off 3 bases at V and 5 bases at J, with 19 bases between the two ends. Germline loops: CDR1 MNHEY, CDR2 SMNVEV (reference sequence). The CDR3 extends over 16 amino acids. The CDR3 nucleotides read TGTGCCAGCAGTTTGGGGGCTAGCCGGGTCGGGGAGACCCAGTACTTC. Its protein product is CASSLGASRVGETQYF.

This rearrangement joins TRBV19 to TRBJ2-7; D gene uncertain. With 5 bases removed from V and 0 bases from J, the gap between germline ends came to 8 bases. This CDR3 contains 13 residues. The germline CDR1 and CDR2 sequences are LNHDA and SQIVND (reference sequence). CDR3 DNA sequence: TGTGCCAGTAGTTACACATTCTCCTACGAGCAGTACTTC. Encoded protein: CASSYTFSYEQYF.

The CDR3 sequence: CASSQSLLAGELLAKNIQYF. In DNA form, the CDR3 reads TGCGCCAGCAGTCAATCTCTTCTAGCGGGGGAATTACTAGCCAAAAACATTCAGTACTTC. This chain joins TRBV23-1 and TRBJ2-4; 10 bases match TRBD2. TRBV23-1 is designated an ORF whose function remains uncertain. CDR3 length: 20 amino acids. The junction had 11 bases not matched to a gene; V was cut back by 0 bases and J by 0 bases.

The CDR3 nucleotides read TGTGCCAGCAGCCAGGCCGGCGGGTTCGTTGAGCAGTTCTTC. It codes for CASSQAGGFVEQFF. V and J are TRBV4-2 and TRBJ2-1, with a possible D match to TRBD2 (5 bases). V was trimmed by 3 bases and J by 9 bases, leaving 15 bases between them. Germline CDR1 and CDR2: LGHNA and YNFKEQ. The CDR3 runs 14 residues.

V and J are TRBV27 and TRBJ2-3; the D gene is possibly TRBD1 (6 bases). The germline V gene encodes CDR1 MNHEY and CDR2 SMNVEV (reference sequence). V was cut by 4 bases and J by 1 base, with 6 bases left in between. This CDR3 is 13 amino acids long. Here the CDR3 DNA reads TGTGCCAGCAGTTACAGGGGCACAGATACGCAGTATTTT. Its translation is CASSYRGTDTQYF.

The rearrangement joins TRBV15 to TRBJ2-1; TRBD2 matches at 14 bases. CDR1 and CDR2 (germline): LNHNV, YYDKDF (reference sequence). CDR3 length: 18 residues. Trimming at V came to 9 bases and at J to 0 bases, leaving 10 bases not matched to a gene. The CDR3 DNA is TGTGCCACGCAGGGGACTAGCGGGAGTGGGGCCTCCTACAATGAGCAGTTCTTC. Its protein is CATQGTSGSGASYNEQFF. The full variable domain, its missing parts supplied by reference TRBV15 and TRBJ2-1, is DAMVIQNPRYQVTQFGKPVTLSCSQTLNHNVMYWYQQKSSQAPKLLFHYYDKDFNNEADTPDNFQSRRPNTSFCFLDIRSPGLGDTAMYLCATQGTSGSGASYNEQFFGPGTRLTVL.

This chain joins TRBV4-1 and TRBJ2-2; 12 bases are shared with TRBD2. V lost 2 bases and J lost 5; bases outside the gene matches: 3. CDR3 length: 16 amino acids. Germline CDR1 MGHRA, CDR2 YSYEKL. The CDR3 DNA sequence: TGCGCCAGCAGCCAAAGAACTAGCGGGAGGACCGGGGAGCTGTTTTTT. Encoded protein: CASSQRTSGRTGELFF.

This clone turned up a few times. The rearrangement uses TRBV4-1 and TRBJ2-2; 14 bases align to TRBD2. Trimming took 3 bases from V and 5 from J; bases not matched to a gene: 8. The germline CDR1 and CDR2 sequences are MGHRA and YSYEKL. This CDR3 is built from 18 residues. The CDR3 protein is CASSHGGLAGVGTGELFF. DNA for the CDR3: TGCGCCAGCAGCCATGGGGGACTAGCGGGAGTCGGTACCGGGGAGCTGTTTTTT.

The chain combines TRBV13 with TRBJ2-3; D gene unclear. Germline lookup yields CDR1 PRHDT and CDR2 FYEKMQ (reference sequence). The CDR3 loop spans 13 amino acids. Trimming left V 4 bases short and J 1 base short, with 6 bases between. The chain's CDR3 is CASSSSGTDTQYF. CDR3 coding DNA: TGTGCCAGCAGCTCATCGGGCACAGATACGCAGTATTTT.

The chain couples TRBV6-5 to TRBJ2-1; D gene uncertain. This CDR3 comprises 13 residues. V was trimmed by 0 bases and J by 9 bases, leaving 9 bases between them. Germline CDR1 MNHEY, CDR2 SVGAGI. The CDR3 loop is CASSYSRGSEQFF. In DNA, the CDR3 is TGTGCCAGCAGTTACTCGAGAGGCAGTGAGCAGTTCTTC.

The chain combines TRBV19 with TRBJ2-1; TRBD2 agrees at 8 bases. The CDR3 runs to 15 residues. Germline values: CDR1 LNHDA, CDR2 SQIVND (reference sequence). The trim removed 9 bases at V and 6 bases at J, leaving 13 bases unmatched. The CDR3 nucleotides are TGTGCCAGCACTAAAGCGGGGGAGCCCTCCAATGAGCAGTTCTTC. The encoded protein is CASTKAGEPSNEQFF.

The rearrangement uses TRBV29-1 and TRBJ1-2; 7 nucleotides align to TRBD1. Germline V gives CDR1 SQVTM, CDR2 ANQGSEA. With V trimmed by 6 bases and J by 8 bases, 6 bases remained unmatched. There are 11 residues in the CDR3. Written as DNA, the CDR3 is TGCAGCGTGGCTCAGGGGGGAGGCTACACCTTC. This sequence encodes CSVAQGGGYTF.